One T cell receptor (beta chain) is described in this entry. The data were obtained in a study of blood T cell repertoires in COVID-19. Whole-study context: Sites in the United States, Italy and Spain provided acute and convalescent COVID-19 samples. In each case, the material was cDNA or gDNA derived from T cells, B-cell-depleted T cells, or PBMCs.

Study processing details: Counts of nucleated cells, estimated from reference gene primer amplification, were obtained. Profiling relied on immunoSEQ multiplex PCR, and the TCRdb table lists in-frame clones only, not all of them. The DNA gave D and trimming, while V, J and clone size come from that table. The table lists 200,000 to 300,000 clones, almost 85% of them singletons, with more than 4% in the top ten. With 3 bases removed from V and 0 bases from J, the gap between germline ends came to 18 bases. In germline, CDR1 is KGHSH, CDR2 LQKENI. The CDR3 runs to 17 residues. The material sequenced was peripheral blood. This clonotype was sampled from a middle-aged man with acute or convalescent COVID-19. The V call is TRBV18, the J call TRBJ2-7; maybe TRBD1 (6 bases). CDR3 sequence (DNA): TGTGCCAGCTCACCGAGACAGGCCTGGAGTAACTCCTACGAGCAGTACTTC. Its translation is CASSPRQAWSNSYEQYF. The full variable domain, with the rest looked up from reference TRBV18 and TRBJ2-7, is NAGVMQNPRHLVRRRGQEARLRCSPMKGHSHVYWYRQLPEEGLKFMVYLQKENIIDESGMPKERFSAEFPKEGPSILRIQQVVRGDSAAYFCASSPRQAWSNSYEQYFGPGTRLTVT.